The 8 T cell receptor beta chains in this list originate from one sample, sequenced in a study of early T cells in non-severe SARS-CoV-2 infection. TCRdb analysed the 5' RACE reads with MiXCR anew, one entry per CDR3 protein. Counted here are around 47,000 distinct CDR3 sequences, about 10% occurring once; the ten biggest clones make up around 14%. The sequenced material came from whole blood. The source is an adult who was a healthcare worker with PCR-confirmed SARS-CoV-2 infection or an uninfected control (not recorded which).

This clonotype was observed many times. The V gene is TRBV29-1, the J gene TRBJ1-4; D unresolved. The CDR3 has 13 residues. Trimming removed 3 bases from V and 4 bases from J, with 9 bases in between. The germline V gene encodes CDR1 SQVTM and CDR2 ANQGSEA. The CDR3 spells CSVETDDNEKLFF. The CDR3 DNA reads TGCAGCGTTGAGACCGACGATAATGAAAAACTGTTTTTT. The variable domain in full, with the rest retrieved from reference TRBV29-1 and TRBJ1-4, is SAVISQKPSRDICQRGTSLTIQCQVDSQVTMMFWYRQQPGQSLTLIATANQGSEATYESGFVIDKFPISRPNLTFSTLTVSNMSPEDSSIYLCSVETDDNEKLFFGSGTQLSVL.

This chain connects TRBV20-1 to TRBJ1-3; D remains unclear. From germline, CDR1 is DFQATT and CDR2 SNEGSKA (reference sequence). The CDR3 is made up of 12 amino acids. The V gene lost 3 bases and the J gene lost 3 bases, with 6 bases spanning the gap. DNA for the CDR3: TGCAGTGCTAGGGGTTTTGGAAACACCATATATTTT. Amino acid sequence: CSARGFGNTIYF.

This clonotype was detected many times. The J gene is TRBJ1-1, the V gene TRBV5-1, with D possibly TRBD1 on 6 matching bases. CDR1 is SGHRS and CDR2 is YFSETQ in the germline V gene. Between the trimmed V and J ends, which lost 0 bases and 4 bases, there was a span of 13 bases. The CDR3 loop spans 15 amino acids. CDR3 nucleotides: TGCGCCAGCAGCTTGGCAATGGGGGGCTCCACTGAAGCTTTCTTT. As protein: CASSLAMGGSTEAFF.

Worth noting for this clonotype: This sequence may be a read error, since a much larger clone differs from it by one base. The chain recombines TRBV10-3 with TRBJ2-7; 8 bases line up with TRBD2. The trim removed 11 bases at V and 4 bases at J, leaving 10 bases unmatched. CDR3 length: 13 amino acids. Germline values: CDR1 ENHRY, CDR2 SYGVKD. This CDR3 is CAVNEAGDYEQYF. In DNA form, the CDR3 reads TGTGCCGTCAACGAAGCGGGGGATTACGAGCAGTACTTC.

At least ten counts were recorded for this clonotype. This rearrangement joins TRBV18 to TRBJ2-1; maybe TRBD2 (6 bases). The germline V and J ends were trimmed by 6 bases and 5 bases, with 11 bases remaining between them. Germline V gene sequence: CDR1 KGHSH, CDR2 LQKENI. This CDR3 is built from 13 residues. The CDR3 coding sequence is TGTGCCAGCTCTGCGGGGAGTCACAATGAGCAGTTCTTC. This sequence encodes CASSAGSHNEQFF. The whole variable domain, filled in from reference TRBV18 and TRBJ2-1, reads NAGVMQNPRHLVRRRGQEARLRCSPMKGHSHVYWYRQLPEEGLKFMVYLQKENIIDESGMPKERFSAEFPKEGPSILRIQQVVRGDSAAYFCASSAGSHNEQFFGPGTRLTVL.

CDR3 sequence reads: CASSSRTGEIGELFF. The CDR3 DNA reads as TGTGCCAGCAGCTCGCGGACAGGGGAGATCGGGGAGCTGTTTTTT. The chain couples TRBV13 to TRBJ2-2, with 9 bases that match TRBD1. Germline V lookup: CDR1 PRHDT, CDR2 FYEKMQ (reference sequence). This CDR3 comprises 15 residues. The junction had 7 bases not matched to a gene; V was cut back by 4 bases and J by 7 bases.

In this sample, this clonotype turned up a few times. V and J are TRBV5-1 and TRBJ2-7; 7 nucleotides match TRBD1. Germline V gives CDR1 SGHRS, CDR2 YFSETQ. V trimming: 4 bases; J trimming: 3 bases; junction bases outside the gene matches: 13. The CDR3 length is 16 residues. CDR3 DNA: TGCGCCAGCAGCCTCATAACCGGGACAGCAAGCTACGAGCAGTACTTC. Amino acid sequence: CASSLITGTASYEQYF.

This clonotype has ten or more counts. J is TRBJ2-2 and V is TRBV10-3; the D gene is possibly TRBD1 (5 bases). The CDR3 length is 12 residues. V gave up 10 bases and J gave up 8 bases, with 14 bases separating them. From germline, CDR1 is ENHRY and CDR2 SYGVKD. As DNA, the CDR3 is TGTGCCACCTACATTCAGGGAGGGGAGCTGTTTTTT. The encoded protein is CATYIQGGELFF.